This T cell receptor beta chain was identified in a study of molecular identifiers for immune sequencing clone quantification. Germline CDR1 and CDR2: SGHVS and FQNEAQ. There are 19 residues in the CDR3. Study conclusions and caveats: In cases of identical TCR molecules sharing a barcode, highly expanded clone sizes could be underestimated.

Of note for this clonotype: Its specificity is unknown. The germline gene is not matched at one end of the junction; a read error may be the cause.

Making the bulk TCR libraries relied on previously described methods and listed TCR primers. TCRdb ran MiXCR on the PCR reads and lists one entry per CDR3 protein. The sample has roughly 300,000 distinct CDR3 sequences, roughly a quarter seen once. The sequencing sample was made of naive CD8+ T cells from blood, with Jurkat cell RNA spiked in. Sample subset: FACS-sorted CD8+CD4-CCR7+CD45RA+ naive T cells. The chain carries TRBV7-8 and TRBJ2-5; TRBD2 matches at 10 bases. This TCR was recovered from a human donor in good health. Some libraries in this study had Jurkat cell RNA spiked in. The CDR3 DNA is TGTGCCAGCGGCTTAGCGCTGGCTAGCGGGGGAATCCAAAAAGAGACCCAGTACTTC. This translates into CASGLALASGGIQKETQYF.